Following are 5 T cell receptor beta chains from one sample sequenced in a study of T cell responses to AZD1222 COVID-19 vaccine. Sequenced by immunoSEQ multiplex PCR; TCRdb stores in-frame clones only, minus some. The sample has about 72,000 clones, 70% to 90% seen once. The sequences come from peripheral blood, collected 28 days after the second AZD1222 dose. Source of these receptors: an adult who received the AZD1222 COVID-19 vaccine.

The gene calls are TRBV5-8 and TRBJ1-6, with unresolved D. This CDR3 spans 13 amino acids. V lost 1 base, J lost 6 bases, and 5 bases lay in between. Germline CDR1 reads SGHTS; CDR2 reads YDEGEE. CDR3 protein: CASSLMSNSPLHF. The CDR3 DNA follows: TGTGCCAGCAGCTTGATGTCTAATTCACCCCTCCACTTT.

The chain joins TRBV27 to TRBJ2-1, with D possibly being TRBD1 (6 bases). CDR3 length: 13 residues. Trimming stripped 2 bases from V and 12 bases from J, with 14 bases between. Looked up from germline, CDR1 is MNHEY and CDR2 is SMNVEV (reference sequence). The CDR3 coding sequence is TGTGCCAGCAGTTTAGGGGCCCAAGGGGGGCAGTTCTTC. Translation gives CASSLGAQGGQFF.

The chain links TRBV6-1 to TRBJ1-4; possibly TRBD1 for D (5 bases). Germline V gene sequence: CDR1 MNHNS, CDR2 SASEGT. The length of the CDR3 is 14 residues. V gave up 2 bases and J gave up 6 bases, with 10 bases separating them. The CDR3 loop reads CASSEQLRDEKLFF. For the CDR3, the DNA is TGTGCCAGCAGTGAACAGCTCAGGGATGAAAAACTGTTTTTT.

This chain joins TRBV5-5 and TRBJ2-2; TRBD2 is a possible D gene (5 bases). The CDR3 covers 17 residues. Germline assignment: CDR1 SGHKS and CDR2 YYEKEE (reference sequence). V was cut by 4 bases and J by 1 base, with 17 bases left in between. This CDR3 reads CASSEEGGPVNTGELFF. The CDR3 bases are TGTGCCAGCAGCGAAGAGGGCGGACCGGTGAACACCGGGGAGCTGTTTTTT.

J is TRBJ2-5 and V is TRBV6-5; D gene uncertain. CDR1 and CDR2 from the germline V gene are MNHEY and SVGAGI. V was clipped by 2 bases and J by 0 bases, with 4 bases between them. CDR3 length: 13 amino acids. CDR3 in DNA: TGTGCCAGCAGTTACGTCGACCAAGAGACCCAGTACTTC. Amino acids: CASSYVDQETQYF.